These 10 T cell receptor beta chains were sequenced from one sample in a study of T cell repertoires in cytomegalovirus infection. These TCRs are of unknown antigen specificity. A single record per CDR3 protein comes from TCRdb applying MiXCR to the reads. The sample includes around 200,000 distinct CDR3 sequences, about 38% of them seen just once. The material was CD8+ T cells from cultured PBMCs, obtained from culture after CMV antigen stimulation. Receptors were obtained from a human donor in good health (CMV status not recorded). Some clones in this sample may be carry-over from other donors' samples.

This clonotype came up a few times. The rearrangement uses TRBV27 and TRBJ1-1, with no clear D. The V and J ends lost 6 bases and 6 bases respectively, with 8 bases between them. The CDR3 contains 11 residues. The germline CDR1 and CDR2 sequences are MNHEY and SMNVEV (reference sequence). The CDR3, as DNA: TGTGCCAGCAGGTTGAATGCTGAAGCTTTCTTT. It translates to CASRLNAEAFF.

Remarks on this clonotype: The junction departs from germline at one end; a sequencing error may be responsible. The chain recombines TRBV7-9 with TRBJ1-2; D is undetermined. This CDR3 has 14 amino acids. Germline loops: CDR1 SEHNR, CDR2 FQNEAQ (reference sequence). CDR3 sequence reads: CSSTSSYRDYGYTF. The DNA of the CDR3 is TGTTCCAGCACCTCGTCGTACCGGGACTATGGCTACACCTTC. Full variable domain (remainder filled in from reference TRBV7-9 and TRBJ1-2): DTGVSQNPRHKITKRGQNVTFRCDPISEHNRLYWYRQTLGQGPEFLTYFQNEAQLEKSRLLSDRFSAERPKGSFSTLEIQRTEQGDSAMYLCSSTSSYRDYGYTFGSGTRLTVV.

This clonotype was counted at least ten times. The rearrangement uses TRBV7-8 and TRBJ2-3; 11 bases line up with TRBD2. The J segment lost 0 bases and the V segment lost 5 bases, leaving 7 bases of the junction unmatched. Germline V gene data show CDR1 as SGHVS and CDR2 as FQNEAQ. The CDR3 is made up of 17 amino acids. CDR3 loop: CASSARTSGSSTDTQYF. The CDR3 DNA sequence: TGTGCCAGCAGCGCCCGGACTAGCGGGTCGAGCACAGATACGCAGTATTTT.

The rearrangement joins TRBV4-2 to TRBJ2-7, with TRBD1 matching over 7 bases. The CDR3 is made up of 15 amino acids. Trimming cost V 0 bases and J 2 bases; bases outside gene matches: 4. Germline CDR1 LGHNA, CDR2 YNFKEQ. CDR3 sequence (DNA): TGTGCCAGCAGCCAAGAGTCTCAGGGGGCCTACGAGCAGTACTTC. It codes for CASSQESQGAYEQYF.

As for this clonotype: It may be a read error: a sequence one base away is much more abundant. The V call is TRBV7-8, the J call TRBJ2-5, with TRBD1 identical over 7 bases. Germline V gives CDR1 SGHVS, CDR2 FQNEAQ. The CDR3 totals 15 residues. The CDR3 loop reads CASSPGQNLQETQNF. Here the CDR3 DNA reads TGTGCCAGCAGCCCGGGACAGAACCTCCAAGAGACCCAGAACTTC.

V usage is TRBV6-2 or TRBV6-3 and J usage is TRBJ1-1; no reliable D call. The germline V gene encodes CDR1 MNHEY and CDR2 SVGEGT. Trimming left V 8 bases short and J 6 bases short, with 16 bases between. The CDR3 totals 13 residues. The DNA of the CDR3 is TGTGCCAGCTCAAAGGGCTTGGCCCCTGAAGCTTTCTTT. Translation gives CASSKGLAPEAFF.

The rearrangement uses TRBV19 and TRBJ1-4; D not resolved. The germline V gene encodes CDR1 LNHDA and CDR2 SQIVND (reference sequence). The CDR3 is made up of 14 amino acids. The V end lost 7 bases, the J end lost 2 bases, and 11 bases lay between the germline ends. CDR3 bases: TGTGCCAGTAATGACGGGTTCACTAATGAAAAACTGTTTTTT. This encodes CASNDGFTNEKLFF.

The genes are TRBV12-3 or TRBV12-4 and TRBJ2-6; no firm D call. Between the trimmed V and J ends, which lost 2 bases and 2 bases, there was a span of 4 bases. This CDR3 has 14 residues. CDR3 sequence: CASSLMTGANVLTF. CDR3 nucleotides: TGTGCCAGCAGTTTAATGACTGGGGCCAACGTCCTGACTTTC.

The gene calls are TRBV5-6 and TRBJ1-2; D is perhaps TRBD1 (6 bases). This CDR3 has 13 residues. With 3 bases removed from V and 4 bases from J, the gap between germline ends came to 10 bases. The germline V gene has CDR1 SGHDT and CDR2 YYEEEE. This CDR3 is CASSWGTSYGYTF. In DNA form, the CDR3 reads TGTGCCAGCAGCTGGGGGACATCCTATGGCTACACCTTC.

This clonotype was observed a few times. The rearrangement links TRBV4-1 to TRBJ2-7; weak D call: TRBD2 (6 bases). The ends were cut back, 4 bases at V and 7 bases at J, with 17 bases in the middle. Germline V CDR1 and CDR2: MGHRA, YSYEKL. The CDR3 spans 14 residues. CDR3 sequence reads: CASSPSTGVSEQYF. The CDR3 bases are TGCGCCAGCAGCCCGAGTACGGGAGTGAGTGAGCAGTACTTC.